This T cell receptor beta chain was recovered during a study of blood T cells in healthy people across ages. The V end was cut by 4 bases, the J end by 5 bases, with 10 bases between. This CDR3 has 13 residues. A word on this clonotype: The antigen is not known.

General study points: Donors of long life had a larger count of naive CD4+ cells and greater diversity than aged donors. Expanded clonotype shifts may have been confounded, as the donors had an unknown CMV status.

Together with a sample-barcoded 5' primer, a J-beta primer mix was included in a second PCR lasting 7 to 11 cycles. MiXCR, applied by TCRdb to the 5' RACE reads, yields one record per CDR3 protein. The sample consists of 1.8 million or so distinct CDR3 sequences, about two fifths of them appearing once. This clonotype was sampled from a human donor in good health. Sequences were obtained from blood. V and J are TRBV12-3 or TRBV12-4 and TRBJ2-3; D gene uncertain. The CDR3 loop reads CASSWTSIDTQYF. CDR3 DNA: TGTGCCAGCAGTTGGACCTCCATAGATACGCAGTATTTT.